The 4 T cell receptor beta chains below were found in one sample sequenced in a study of blood T cells in healthy people across ages. A J-beta primer mix and a sample-barcoded 5' primer were used in a second PCR of about 7 to 12 cycles. TCRdb reprocessed the 5' RACE reads with MiXCR, giving one entry per CDR3 protein. Of more than 800,000 distinct CDR3 sequences in the sample, more than 35% were seen once. Material for sequencing was blood. The source is a woman aged 60-75 years in good health.

This clonotype came up a few times. The V and J genes are TRBV14 and TRBJ2-7; a possible D gene is TRBD1 (6 bases). The V end lost 4 bases, the J end lost 4 bases, and 11 bases lay between the germline ends. Germline values: CDR1 SGHDN, CDR2 FVKESK. The CDR3 runs to 13 residues. The CDR3 protein is CASSRTTGYEQYF. The CDR3 nucleotides read TGTGCCAGCAGCCGAACGACAGGATACGAGCAGTACTTC.

The chain employs TRBV29-1 and TRBJ2-1; perhaps TRBD2 as D (6 bases). This CDR3 has 12 amino acids. Germline CDR1 is SQVTM and CDR2 is ANQGSEA. V was cut by 0 bases and J by 9 bases, with 9 bases left in between. CDR3 nucleotide sequence: TGCAGCGTTGAAGATGGAGCGGGTGAGCAGTTCTTC. This gives the protein CSVEDGAGEQFF.

In this sample, this clonotype turned up a few times. V and J are TRBV7-2 and TRBJ2-7; D may be TRBD1 or TRBD2 (7 bases each). The CDR3 has 15 amino acids. Germline-derived CDR1 and CDR2 are SGHTA and FQGNSA. V was trimmed by 3 bases and J by 4 bases, leaving 16 bases between them. CDR3 bases: TGTGCCAGCAGCTTCCCAGGGGGGGGGAGTTACGAGCAGTACTTC. It translates to CASSFPGGGSYEQYF.

The V gene is TRBV24-1, the J gene TRBJ2-1; 8 positions match TRBD1. Trimming took 5 bases from V and 7 from J; bases not matched to a gene: 9. The CDR3 loop spans 15 amino acids. The V gene's germline CDR1 is KGHDR and CDR2 SFDVKD. The CDR3 region is CATSVQDREYNEQFF. DNA for the CDR3: TGTGCCACCAGTGTCCAGGACAGGGAGTATAATGAGCAGTTCTTC.